The present T cell receptor beta chain was sequenced within a study of blood T cell repertoires in COVID-19. The germline CDR1 and CDR2 sequences are MNHNS and SASEGT. The V and J ends lost 3 bases and 3 bases, in that order; junction bases with no gene match: 1. The CDR3 totals 13 residues. TCRdb's copy holds only in-frame clones and misses some; the assay was immunoSEQ multiplex PCR. The table records roughly 140,000 clones, around 80% of them present only once. The sample comprised peripheral blood. The chain recombines TRBV6-1 with TRBJ1-2; 7 bases map to TRBD1. The sequence derives from a man between 65 and 79 years old who had recovered from COVID-19. CDR3 bases: TGTGCCAGCAGTGACAGGGGGTACTATGGCTACACCTTC. The encoded protein is CASSDRGYYGYTF.